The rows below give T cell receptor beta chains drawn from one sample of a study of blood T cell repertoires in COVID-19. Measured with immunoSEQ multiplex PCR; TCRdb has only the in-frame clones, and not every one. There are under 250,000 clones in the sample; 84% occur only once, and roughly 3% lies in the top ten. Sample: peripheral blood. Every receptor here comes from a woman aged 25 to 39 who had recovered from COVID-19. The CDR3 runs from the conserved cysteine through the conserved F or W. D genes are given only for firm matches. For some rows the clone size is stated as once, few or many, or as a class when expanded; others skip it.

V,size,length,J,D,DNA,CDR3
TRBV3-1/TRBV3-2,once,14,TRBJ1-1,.,TGTGCCAGCAGCCAAGATTGGAGGGAGGGTGAAGCTTTCTTT,CASSQDWREGEAFF
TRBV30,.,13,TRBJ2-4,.,TGTGCCTGGAGTTCTGGAGGGGCGGACATTCAGTACTTC,CAWSSGGADIQYF
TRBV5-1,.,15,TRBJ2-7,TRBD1,TGCGCCAGCAGCCCACATGGGGACAGCTCCTACGAGCAGTACTTC,CASSPHGDSSYEQYF
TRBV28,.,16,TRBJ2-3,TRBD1,TGTGCCAGCAGTCTTATACAGGGGGCGAGGGGCGATACGCAGTATTTT,CASSLIQGARGDTQYF
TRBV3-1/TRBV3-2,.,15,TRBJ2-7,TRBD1,TGTGCCAGCAGCCAGACCTCGGACAGGGCGTCCGAGCAGTACTTC,CASSQTSDRASEQYF
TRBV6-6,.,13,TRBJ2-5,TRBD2,TGTGCCAGCAGTTTACTAGCGGGGGGGACCCAGTACTTC,CASSLLAGGTQYF
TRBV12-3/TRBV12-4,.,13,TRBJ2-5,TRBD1,TGTGCCAGCAGCTTAAGGGGGCAGGAGACCCAGTACTTC,CASSLRGQETQYF
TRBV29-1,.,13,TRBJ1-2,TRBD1,TGCAGCGTCCCGGGACAGGAGAACTATGGCTACACCTTC,CSVPGQENYGYTF
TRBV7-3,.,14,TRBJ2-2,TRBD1,TGTGCCAGCAGCTTACAGGGGGCCACCGGGGAGCTGTTTTTT,CASSLQGATGELFF
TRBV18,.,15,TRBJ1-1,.,TGTGCCAGCTCACCAGGGGGGGCGCAGAACACTGAAGCTTTCTTT,CASSPGGAQNTEAFF
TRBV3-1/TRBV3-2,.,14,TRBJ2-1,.,TGTGCCAGCAGCCAAGAGGGACACCTTATTGAGCAGTTCTTC,CASSQEGHLIEQFF
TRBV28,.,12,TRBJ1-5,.,TGTGCCAGCAGTTTGAGCCCGGAGCCCCAGCATTTT,CASSLSPEPQHF
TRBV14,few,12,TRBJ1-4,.,TGTGCCAGCAGCCAAGAGGGCGAAAAACTGTTTTTT,CASSQEGEKLFF
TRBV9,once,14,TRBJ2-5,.,TGTGCCAGCACCGTCGGGAGCGGGCAAGAGACCCAGTACTTC,CASTVGSGQETQYF
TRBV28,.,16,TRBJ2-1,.,TGTGCCAGCAGTTTAAGGGGGGGAAACCCTACAATTGAGCAGTTCTTC,CASSLRGGNPTIEQFF
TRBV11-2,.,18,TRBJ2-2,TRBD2,TGTGCCAGCAGCTTAGATTGGAGGACTAGCGGGAACACCGGGGAGCTGTTTTTT,CASSLDWRTSGNTGELFF
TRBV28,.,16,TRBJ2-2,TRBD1,TGTGCCAGCAGTTTACCCGGACAGGGTAGTTCCGGGGAGCTGTTTTTT,CASSLPGQGSSGELFF
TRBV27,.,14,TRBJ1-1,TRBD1,TGTGCCAGCAGCACAGGGGGAGTGAACACTGAAGCTTTCTTT,CASSTGGVNTEAFF
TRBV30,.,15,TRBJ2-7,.,TGTGCCTGGACCTCTGGAGGGGGCGCGGGTCACGAGCAGTACTTC,CAWTSGGGAGHEQYF
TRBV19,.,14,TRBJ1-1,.,TGTGCCAGTAGTCTTGGGGCCCTGGGTACTGAAGCTTTCTTT,CASSLGALGTEAFF
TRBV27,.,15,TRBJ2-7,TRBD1,TGTGCCAGCAGTCCCAAACAGGGGGCCGGACACGAGCAGTACTTC,CASSPKQGAGHEQYF
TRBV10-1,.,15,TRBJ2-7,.,TGCGCCAGCAGTGAGTCCTCTACCGCCTCCTACGAGCAGTACTTC,CASSESSTASYEQYF
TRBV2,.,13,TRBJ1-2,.,TGTGCCAGCAGTGAGTCAGGGGACTATGGCTACACCTTC,CASSESGDYGYTF
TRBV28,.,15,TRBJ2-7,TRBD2,TGTGCCAGCAGTTCCTCTAGCGGGGGAACCTACGAGCAGTACTTC,CASSSSSGGTYEQYF
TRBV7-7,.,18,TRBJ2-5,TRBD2,TGTGCCAGCAACCCAAGCCAGATGAGCGGGAGGTCCGGGGAGACCCAGTACTTC,CASNPSQMSGRSGETQYF
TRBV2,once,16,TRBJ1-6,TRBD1,TGTGCCAGCAGTGAACCCGTCAGGGGGCTGGGTTCACCCCTCCACTTT,CASSEPVRGLGSPLHF
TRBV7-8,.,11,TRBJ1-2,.,TGTGCCAGCAGCTTGGGGCAGAGCTACACCTTC,CASSLGQSYTF
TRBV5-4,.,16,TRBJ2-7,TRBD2,TGTGCCAGCAGCATCGGACTAGCGGGGGGCCCGGGGGAGCAGTACTTC,CASSIGLAGGPGEQYF
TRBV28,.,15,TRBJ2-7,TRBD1,TGTGCCAGCAGTTTAAGGGGACAGGCTCGCTACGAGCAGTACTTC,CASSLRGQARYEQYF
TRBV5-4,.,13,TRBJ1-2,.,TGTGCCAGCAGCTTGGCAGGGAGGGCTGGCTACACCTTC,CASSLAGRAGYTF
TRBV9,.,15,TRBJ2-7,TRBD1,TGTGCCAGCTCCCCTCCTGACAGGGGATCCTACGAGCAGTACTTC,CASSPPDRGSYEQYF
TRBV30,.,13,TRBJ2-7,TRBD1,TGTGCCTTCGACAGACAGGGGGCGCGGGAGCAGTACTTC,CAFDRQGAREQYF
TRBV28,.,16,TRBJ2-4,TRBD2,TGTGCCAGCAGTCCAACTAGCGGGAGGGGGAAAAACATTCAGTACTTC,CASSPTSGRGKNIQYF
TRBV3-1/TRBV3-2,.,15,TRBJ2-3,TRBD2,TGTGCCAGCAGCCTCCCCGGGAGGGGCACAGATACGCAGTATTTT,CASSLPGRGTDTQYF
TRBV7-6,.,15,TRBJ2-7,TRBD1,TGTGCCAGCAGCTTCGCTTGGGGACAGGGGTACGAGCAGTACTTC,CASSFAWGQGYEQYF
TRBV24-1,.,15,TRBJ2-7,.,TGTGCCACCAGTGATATCCGGGATCCTTCGTACGAGCAGTACTTC,CATSDIRDPSYEQYF
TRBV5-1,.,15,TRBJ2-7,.,TGCGCCAGCAGCTTGAGTCCCGGACAGCTCTACGAGCAGTACTTC,CASSLSPGQLYEQYF
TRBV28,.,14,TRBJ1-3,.,TGTGCCAGCAGTCTACACAGCTCTGGAAACACCATATATTTT,CASSLHSSGNTIYF
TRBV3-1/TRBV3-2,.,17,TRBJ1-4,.,TGTGCCAGCAGCCCGACGTTACAGGGTCTTGGTAATGAAAAACTGTTTTTT,CASSPTLQGLGNEKLFF
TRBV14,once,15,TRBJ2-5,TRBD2,TGTGCCAGCAGCCAAGGTCTAGCGGGAGCTGGGACCCAGTACTTC,CASSQGLAGAGTQYF
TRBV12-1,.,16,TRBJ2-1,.,TGTGCCAGCAGCGCCCGGACTAGCGGGAGGAGGGATGAGCAGTTCTTC,CASSARTSGRRDEQFF